This T cell receptor (beta chain) was captured in a study of blood T cell repertoires in COVID-19. The wider study: Acute and convalescent COVID-19 samples came from the United States, Italy and Spain. PBMCs, B-cell-depleted T cells, or T cells provided the cDNA or gDNA that made up the material.

Germline V gene sequence: CDR1 MNHEY, CDR2 SVGAGI. The CDR3 runs to 13 residues. V was clipped by 5 bases and J by 2 bases, with 9 bases between them. This clone was found a few times. In the authors' workflow: Amplification of reference gene primers provided the estimated nucleated cell counts. Assay used: immunoSEQ multiplex PCR; TCRdb lists only in-frame clones, some missing. The V and J calls and clone size were taken over from that table, and D and trimming were inferred from the DNA. The data show about 76,000 clones, approximately 78% seen once. The chain combines TRBV6-5 with TRBJ2-5; a weak D match, TRBD1 (5 bases). Sequences were obtained from peripheral blood. This TCR derives from a woman aged 60-75 years with acute or convalescent COVID-19. CDR3 coding DNA: TGTGCCAGCAGTAGACAGTCTCAAGAGACCCAGTACTTC. This encodes CASSRQSQETQYF.